The 22 T cell receptor beta chains below all came from one sample that was sequenced in a study of response to subunit inactivated influenza vaccine. TCRdb processed the RT-PCR reads anew with MiXCR; each CDR3 protein has one entry. The sample contains 540,000 or so distinct CDR3 sequences, approximately 13% of which appear only once. The source was PBMCs from blood, collected more than 35 days after vaccination. The receptors here all came from a man aged 50 to 60 who received an inactivated influenza vaccine.

The gene calls are TRBV2 and TRBJ1-1; the match to TRBD1 covers 9 bases. The CDR3 extends over 18 amino acids. The V segment lost 11 bases and the J segment 5 bases; nucleotides outside the gene matches: 24. From germline, CDR1 is SNHLY and CDR2 FYNNEI. The CDR3 sequence is CAFSLGWIWTGDPTEAFF. Written as DNA, the CDR3 is TGTGCCTTCAGTTTAGGTTGGATTTGGACAGGGGACCCGACTGAAGCTTTCTTT.

This clonotype has more than one count but fewer than ten. The J gene is TRBJ2-6, the V gene TRBV3-1, with D perhaps matching TRBD2 (6 bases). The CDR3 is 18 residues long. Trimming took 4 bases from V and 0 from J, leaving 16 bases between them. Germline values: CDR1 LGHDT, CDR2 YNNKEL (reference sequence). As DNA, the CDR3 is TGTGCCAGCAGCCGATTTGGGGGAGGAAGCTCTGGGGCCAACGTCCTGACTTTC. It yields the protein CASSRFGGGSSGANVLTF. The variable domain in full, with the rest retrieved from reference TRBV3-1 and TRBJ2-6, is DTAVSQTPKYLVTQMGNDKSIKCEQNLGHDTMYWYKQDSKKFLKIMFSYNNKELIINETVPNRFSPKSPDKAHLNLHINSLELGDSAVYFCASSRFGGGSSGANVLTFGAGSRLTVL.

The chain joins TRBV20-1 to TRBJ2-5; D tentatively fits TRBD1 or TRBD2 (5 bases each). The germline V gene encodes CDR1 DFQATT and CDR2 SNEGSKA (reference sequence). The CDR3 totals 11 residues. The V and J ends lost 6 bases and 7 bases respectively, with 12 bases between them. This CDR3 is CSAGAGGTQYF. In nucleotides, the CDR3 is TGCAGTGCCGGGGCTGGGGGGACCCAGTACTTC.

This clonotype was seen more than once but under ten times. This rearrangement joins TRBV6-5 to TRBJ2-5; TRBD2 matches 10 bases. CDR1 MNHEY and CDR2 SVGAGI come from the germline V gene. The CDR3 covers 18 residues. The V segment lost 0 bases and the J segment 4 bases; nucleotides outside the gene matches: 11. CDR3 sequence: CASSYSTSGSPTIETQYF. As DNA, the CDR3 is TGTGCCAGCAGTTACTCGACTAGCGGGTCTCCGACTATAGAGACCCAGTACTTC.

In this sample, this clonotype turned up once. CDR3: CASSQDISGQGDSPLHF. As DNA, the CDR3 is TGTGCCAGCAGCCAAGATATTTCGGGACAGGGCGATTCACCCCTCCACTTT. V gene TRBV3-1 combines with J gene TRBJ1-6; 9 nucleotides match TRBD1. This CDR3 has 17 amino acids. CDR1 and CDR2 from the germline V gene are LGHDT and YNNKEL (reference sequence). J gave up 8 bases and V 0 bases, and 8 bases lay outside the gene matches.

The sample holds a few counts of this clonotype. Possible read error: a much larger clone is one base away. The chain has TRBV12-3 or TRBV12-4 and TRBJ1-1; D gene ambiguous. The CDR3 loop spans 11 amino acids. Between the trimmed V and J ends, which lost 6 bases and 1 base, there was a span of 3 bases. CDR3 nucleotides: TGTGCCAGCAGGGAGAACACTGAAGCTTTCTTT. It specifies CASRENTEAFF.

With respect to this clonotype: Compared with germline, one end of the junction differs, possibly owing to a read error. This sequence joins TRBV5-1 and TRBJ2-5; D is possibly TRBD1 (5 bases). The CDR3 has 13 residues. In germline, CDR1 is SGHRS, CDR2 YFSETQ. For the CDR3, the DNA is TGCGCCAGCAGCTTGGCCGGACAAGAGACCCGGTACTTC. Translation gives CASSLAGQETRYF.

J is TRBJ2-5 and V is TRBV2, with D maybe TRBD1 (5 bases). The germline V and J ends were trimmed by 3 bases and 7 bases, with 15 bases remaining between them. The CDR3 loop spans 14 amino acids. CDR1 and CDR2 (germline): SNHLY, FYNNEI. The CDR3 protein is CASSESTEPGTQYF. In DNA, the CDR3 is TGTGCCAGCAGTGAGTCGACAGAGCCCGGGACCCAGTACTTC.

J is TRBJ2-5 and V is TRBV4-2, with D possibly matching TRBD2 (6 bases). Trimming shortened V by 0 bases and J by 3 bases, and 14 bases separated the two germline ends. The CDR3 has 16 residues. Germline V lookup: CDR1 LGHNA, CDR2 YNFKEQ. CDR3 nucleotides: TGTGCCAGCAGCCAAGAAGGAGGGGAAGGAAAAGAGACCCAGTACTTC. Translation: CASSQEGGEGKETQYF.

J is TRBJ2-5 and V is TRBV4-3, with 7 positions matching TRBD1. Germline CDR1 reads LGHNA; CDR2 reads YSLEER. The V gene end was trimmed by 3 bases and the J gene end by 2 bases; junction bases not matched to a gene: 6. CDR3 length: 15 amino acids. In DNA, the CDR3 is TGCGCCAGCAGCCAGTATCCGGGACAGCAAGAGACCCAGTACTTC. Its protein product is CASSQYPGQQETQYF.

This clonotype was seen a few times. The rearrangement links TRBV5-1 to TRBJ2-3, with D perhaps matching TRBD2 (6 bases). Germline V gene data show CDR1 as SGHRS and CDR2 as YFSETQ. V was cut by 5 bases and J by 6 bases, with 16 bases left in between. There are 14 residues in the CDR3. CDR3: CASRGDSRGDTQYF. The CDR3 region has the DNA TGCGCCAGCAGGGGGGACTCCCGGGGGGATACGCAGTATTTT.

This clonotype was observed a handful of times. This chain uses TRBV10-3 with TRBJ2-3; the D is unclear. The CDR3 sequence is 13 residues long. Germline CDR1 ENHRY, CDR2 SYGVKD. V was shortened by 5 bases and J by 2 bases, with 8 bases between the two germline ends. CDR3 protein: CAISQPNTDTQYF. The CDR3 DNA follows: TGTGCCATCAGTCAACCAAACACAGATACGCAGTATTTT.

This clonotype was picked up a small number of times. V and J are TRBV7-2 and TRBJ2-3; possibly TRBD2 for D (6 bases). V lost 6 bases and J 6 bases, leaving 10 bases between the germline ends. This CDR3 contains 12 residues. The V gene's germline CDR1 is SGHTA and CDR2 FQGNSA. CDR3 sequence (DNA): TGTGCCAGCAGTTTTCGGGGGGATACGCAGTATTTT. Its protein product is CASSFRGDTQYF. The full variable domain, rest sourced from reference TRBV7-2 and TRBJ2-3, is GAGVSQSPSNKVTEKGKDVELRCDPISGHTALYWYRQSLGQGLEFLIYFQGNSAPDKSGLPSDRFSAERTGGSVSTLTIQRTQQEDSAVYLCASSFRGDTQYFGPGTRLTVL.

This clonotype occurred many times. The chain uses TRBV4-2 and TRBJ2-3; no reliable D call. With 4 bases removed from V and 0 bases from J, the gap between germline ends came to 11 bases. Germline values: CDR1 LGHNA, CDR2 YNFKEQ. The CDR3 is made up of 15 amino acids. The CDR3 is CASSPNWVSTDTQYF. The CDR3 nucleotides read TGTGCCAGCAGCCCGAACTGGGTTAGCACAGATACGCAGTATTTT.

This clonotype was counted many times. The rearrangement links TRBV11-2 to TRBJ2-1, with 9 positions matching TRBD2. The V segment lost 2 bases and the J segment 9 bases; nucleotides outside the gene matches: 11. This CDR3 comprises 16 residues. Germline V gene lookup returns CDR1 SGHAT and CDR2 FQNNGV. CDR3 nucleotides: TGTGCCAGCAGCTTAATGCTTGCGGGAGGGTTAGTTGAGCAGTTCTTC. As protein: CASSLMLAGGLVEQFF. Full variable domain (remainder filled in from reference TRBV11-2 and TRBJ2-1): EAGVAQSPRYKIIEKRQSVAFWCNPISGHATLYWYQQILGQGPKLLIQFQNNGVVDDSQLPKDRFSAERLKGVDSTLKIQPAKLEDSAVYLCASSLMLAGGLVEQFFGPGTRLTVL.

This clonotype has more than one count but fewer than ten. The chain combines TRBV7-2 with TRBJ1-3, with a tentative D call TRBD1 (5 bases). Germline V gene lookup returns CDR1 SGHTA and CDR2 FQGNSA. The CDR3 is 14 amino acids. Deletions cut 11 bases from V and 1 base from J, with 15 bases between. CDR3 sequence: CACMDIGSGNTIYF. The CDR3 DNA reads TGTGCCTGTATGGACATAGGATCTGGAAACACCATATATTTT.

CDR3 nucleotides: TGTGCCAGCAGCTTAGTCCCGAGATCAGATCAGCCCCAGCATTTT. Protein product: CASSLVPRSDQPQHF. The chain links TRBV7-2 to TRBJ1-5; no clear D. The CDR3 runs 15 residues. V lost 1 base to trimming and J lost 5 bases, with 12 bases between them. The germline CDR1 and CDR2 sequences are SGHTA and FQGNSA.

The chain combines TRBV3-1 with TRBJ2-1, with TRBD2 matching over 11 bases. The CDR3 length is 16 residues. Looked up from germline, CDR1 is LGHDT and CDR2 is YNNKEL (reference sequence). The V gene end was trimmed by 1 base and the J gene end by 8 bases; junction bases not matched to a gene: 7. CDR3 in amino acids: CASSQGLLAGVDEQFF. In DNA form, the CDR3 reads TGTGCCAGCAGCCAAGGTTTACTAGCGGGAGTTGATGAGCAGTTCTTC.

The V and J genes are TRBV30 and TRBJ1-2, with D possibly being TRBD1 (6 bases). Per the germline V gene, CDR1 is GTSNPN and CDR2 is SVGIG (reference sequence). The CDR3 covers 14 residues. The V gene lost 7 bases and the J gene lost 5 bases, with 20 bases spanning the gap. CDR3 nucleotides: TGTGCCTCCCTGCTGACGACGGACAGTTATGGCTACACCTTC. Translating it yields CASLLTTDSYGYTF.

This clonotype was detected many times. V is TRBV2 and J is TRBJ2-2; TRBD1 agrees at 9 bases. Unmatched junction bases numbered 12, after V lost 0 bases and J lost 4 bases. This CDR3 is built from 19 residues. In germline, CDR1 is SNHLY, CDR2 FYNNEI. The chain's CDR3 is CASSEARDRVILGTGELFF. CDR3 nucleotide sequence: TGTGCCAGCAGTGAAGCCCGGGACAGGGTAATTTTAGGCACCGGGGAGCTGTTTTTT.

This clonotype turned up a few times. This chain connects TRBV2 to TRBJ2-7, with 7 bases lining up with TRBD2. This CDR3 comprises 11 residues. Per the germline V gene, CDR1 is SNHLY and CDR2 is FYNNEI. J gave up 6 bases and V 8 bases, and 4 bases lay outside the gene matches. The CDR3 spells CASWGGFEQYF. CDR3 nucleotide sequence: TGTGCCAGCTGGGGGGGTTTCGAGCAGTACTTC.

This clonotype occurred many times. This chain joins TRBV7-9 and TRBJ2-2; D is possibly TRBD1 or TRBD2 (6 bases each). The CDR3 extends over 16 amino acids. V was cut by 5 bases and J by 4 bases, with 17 bases left in between. Germline CDR1 reads SEHNR; CDR2 reads FQNEAQ (reference sequence). The CDR3 DNA follows: TGTGCCAGCAGCAAGGGGGACTTTACAGCCACCGGGGAGCTGTTTTTT. Encoded protein: CASSKGDFTATGELFF.